The T cell receptor (beta chain) described here comes from a study of identifying expanded T cells in peripheral blood. Germline CDR1 reads LGHNA; CDR2 reads YNFKEQ. V was clipped by 0 bases and J by 5 bases, with 16 bases between them. CDR3 size: 16 residues. Profiling relied on immunoSEQ multiplex PCR, and the TCRdb table lists in-frame clones only, not all of them. Of some 78,000 clones in the sample, just under 85% were seen once. A note on this clone: No antigen is known for it.

Findings and limits, study-wide: Clone count variance between roughly 2-week samples rose with total template count. Over about two and four weeks, about 17 and 20 clones changed, versus around 1.2 between replicates.

Healthy donors had no documented immune events, such as infections, while sampled. This sequence was found in a person aged 18 to 75 in good health. The rearrangement links TRBV4-2 to TRBJ1-2; D is possibly TRBD1 (5 bases). The material sequenced was blood. The CDR3 coding sequence is TGTGCCAGCAGCCAAGATTGGGGAGAGGGGCAGTATGGCTACACCTTC. Protein sequence: CASSQDWGEGQYGYTF.